Following are 20 T cell receptor beta chains from one sample sequenced in a study of shared clonotypes between healthy human individuals. Libraries were prepared by immunoSEQ multiplex PCR; TCRdb keeps only in-frame clonotypes and omits some of them. The sample shows fewer than 400,000 clones, 74% of them seen only once. The sample taken for sequencing was memory CD4+ T cells sorted from blood. The subset denotes: CD45RA-negative fraction. These receptors all stem from a man aged 25-45 years in good health.

The rearrangement links TRBV20-1 to TRBJ1-1; D unclear. V gave up 3 bases and J gave up 11 bases, with 13 bases separating them. The CDR3 has 11 residues. Germline V gene lookup returns CDR1 DFQATT and CDR2 SNEGSKA (reference sequence). The CDR3: CSARSLDRAFF. Written as DNA, the CDR3 is TGCAGTGCTAGGTCCCTCGATCGGGCTTTCTTT.

The V and J genes are TRBV19 and TRBJ1-2; D gene uncertain. The CDR3 consists of 14 residues. Trimming stripped 6 bases from V and 4 bases from J, with 15 bases between. Per the germline V gene, CDR1 is LNHDA and CDR2 is SQIVND (reference sequence). DNA of the CDR3: TGTGCCAGTAGCCCTCAAAGATCGGGCTATGGCTACACCTTC. Translated: CASSPQRSGYGYTF.

This sequence joins TRBV18 and TRBJ2-7; D is ambiguous. From germline, CDR1 is KGHSH and CDR2 LQKENI. Between the trimmed V and J ends, which lost 3 bases and 2 bases, there was a span of 8 bases. This CDR3 is built from 13 residues. CDR3 in amino acids: CASSPKSAYEQYF. The CDR3 bases are TGTGCCAGCTCACCGAAATCCGCCTACGAGCAGTACTTC.

On this clone: The sample has other DNA sequences that encode this CDR3 too. This chain links TRBV5-4 with TRBJ1-2; D is undetermined. The V and J ends lost 0 bases and 2 bases respectively, with 8 bases between them. The CDR3 totals 14 residues. Germline CDR1 is SGHNT and CDR2 is YYREEE (reference sequence). The CDR3 DNA reads TGTGCCAGCAGCTTGGTTGGCTTGAACTATGGCTACACCTTC. Translation gives CASSLVGLNYGYTF.

The V call is TRBV6-1, the J call TRBJ1-5; the D gene is possibly TRBD1 (6 bases). Germline V gives CDR1 MNHNS, CDR2 SASEGT. V was clipped by 8 bases and J by 9 bases, with 17 bases between them. The CDR3 runs 13 residues. The CDR3 reads CASSRGPGAPQHF. In DNA form, the CDR3 reads TGTGCCAGCTCCCGGGGGCCCGGTGCGCCCCAGCATTTT.

V and J are TRBV2 and TRBJ2-1; D gene ambiguous. V lost 4 bases, J lost 1 base, and 11 bases lay in between. CDR1 and CDR2 from the germline V gene are SNHLY and FYNNEI. The CDR3 is made up of 15 amino acids. The CDR3 DNA sequence: TGTGCCAGCAGTGTGGTCGCGGCATCCTACAATGAGCAGTTCTTC. Translated, it gives CASSVVAASYNEQFF.

This clone came up a few times. V gene TRBV6-5 combines with J gene TRBJ2-3; D possibly corresponds to TRBD2 (5 bases). V gave up 6 bases and J gave up 2 bases, with 9 bases separating them. This CDR3 has 13 amino acids. CDR1 is MNHEY, CDR2 SVGAGI, per germline. Here the CDR3 DNA reads TGTGCCAGCAGGAGACTACACACAGATACGCAGTATTTT. It specifies CASRRLHTDTQYF.

This rearrangement joins TRBV19 to TRBJ1-5; TRBD1 matches 9 bases. Germline CDR1 reads LNHDA; CDR2 reads SQIVND (reference sequence). With 4 bases clipped from V and 6 bases from J, the junction kept 7 bases outside the gene matches. The CDR3 length is 15 residues. The CDR3 nucleotides read TGTGCCAGTAGTAAGGGGACAGGGTTAACTCAGCCCCAGCATTTT. Protein product: CASSKGTGLTQPQHF.

The V call is TRBV15, the J call TRBJ2-3, with D perhaps matching TRBD1 (5 bases). Germline-derived CDR1 and CDR2 are LNHNV and YYDKDF (reference sequence). This CDR3 region has 13 residues. The germline V and J ends were trimmed by 2 bases and 3 bases, with 6 bases remaining between them. The CDR3 reads CATSRRQTDTQYF. The CDR3 bases are TGTGCCACCAGCAGAAGACAGACAGATACGCAGTATTTT. The full variable domain, with the rest looked up from reference TRBV15 and TRBJ2-3, is DAMVIQNPRYQVTQFGKPVTLSCSQTLNHNVMYWYQQKSSQAPKLLFHYYDKDFNNEADTPDNFQSRRPNTSFCFLDIRSPGLGDTAMYLCATSRRQTDTQYFGPGTRLTVL.

The chain has TRBV6-5 and TRBJ2-7; perhaps TRBD1 as D (6 bases). CDR3 length: 14 residues. V lost 7 bases and J 0 bases, leaving 13 bases between the germline ends. Germline assignment: CDR1 MNHEY and CDR2 SVGAGI. The CDR3 DNA reads TGTGCCAGCACCCGGGACACCCTCTCCTACGAGCAGTACTTC. Protein sequence: CASTRDTLSYEQYF.

The chain couples TRBV28 to TRBJ2-1, with D possibly being TRBD2 (6 bases). Germline V gene sequence: CDR1 MDHEN, CDR2 SYDVKM. Trimming shortened V by 5 bases and J by 0 bases, and 14 bases separated the two germline ends. This CDR3 is built from 16 residues. The CDR3 nucleotides are TGTGCCAGCAGTACATCTAGCGTCATCTCCTACAATGAGCAGTTCTTC. Protein product: CASSTSSVISYNEQFF.

V and J are TRBV18 and TRBJ1-1, with TRBD1 identical over 9 bases. The CDR3 consists of 16 residues. V lost 3 bases, J lost 7 bases, and 12 bases stayed unmatched. Germline V gene data show CDR1 as KGHSH and CDR2 as LQKENI. The CDR3 region has the DNA TGTGCCAGCTCACCGTCCCGGGACAGGGTCTCCCGTGAAGCTTTCTTT. This encodes CASSPSRDRVSREAFF. The full variable domain, with the rest looked up from reference TRBV18 and TRBJ1-1, is NAGVMQNPRHLVRRRGQEARLRCSPMKGHSHVYWYRQLPEEGLKFMVYLQKENIIDESGMPKERFSAEFPKEGPSILRIQQVVRGDSAAYFCASSPSRDRVSREAFFGQGTRLTVV.

This clone was found a few times. The rearrangement uses TRBV13 and TRBJ2-3; 7 nucleotides agree with TRBD2. CDR1 is PRHDT and CDR2 is FYEKMQ in the germline V gene (reference sequence). The V gene end was trimmed by 2 bases and the J gene end by 0 bases; junction bases not matched to a gene: 2. The CDR3 sequence is 15 residues long. The CDR3, as DNA: TGTGCCAGCAGCTTATTGGGAGGGAGCACAGATACGCAGTATTTT. Translation: CASSLLGGSTDTQYF.

V and J are TRBV18 and TRBJ2-2; 8 bases map to TRBD1. Trimming at V came to 0 bases and at J to 4 bases, leaving 4 bases not matched to a gene. This CDR3 spans 16 amino acids. Germline loops: CDR1 KGHSH, CDR2 LQKENI. The CDR3 region is CASSPPSQGATGELFF. The CDR3 nucleotides read TGTGCCAGCTCACCACCTTCCCAGGGGGCCACCGGGGAGCTGTTTTTT.

The chain recombines TRBV25-1 with TRBJ2-5; 11 nucleotides align to TRBD1. CDR1 and CDR2 from the germline V gene are MGHDK and SYGVNS. Losses at the gene ends were 6 bases for V and 7 bases for J; bases not matched to a gene: 4. The CDR3 has 13 residues. The CDR3 loop is CASRDRGRGTQYF. CDR3 nucleotide sequence: TGTGCCAGCAGGGACAGGGGGCGTGGGACCCAGTACTTC.

V gene TRBV6-1 combines with J gene TRBJ2-1, with 9 positions matching TRBD1. The CDR3 has 13 residues. Germline V gene sequence: CDR1 MNHNS, CDR2 SASEGT. With 7 bases clipped from V and 10 bases from J, the junction kept 8 bases outside the gene matches. Here the CDR3 reads CASTSTGGKEQFF. The CDR3 nucleotides read TGTGCCAGCACTTCGACAGGGGGAAAAGAGCAGTTCTTC.

This chain links TRBV28 with TRBJ1-4; D not certain. Trimming shortened V by 2 bases and J by 12 bases, and 7 bases separated the two germline ends. The germline CDR1 and CDR2 sequences are MDHEN and SYDVKM. The CDR3 is 11 residues long. The CDR3 coding sequence is TGTGCCAGCAGTTTAAACGGGCAACTGTTTTTT. This encodes CASSLNGQLFF.

Concerning this clone: The identical CDR3 is also encoded by other nucleotide sequences in the sample. The chain is built from TRBV7-9 and TRBJ2-1, with 9 bases lining up with TRBD2. The CDR3 sequence is 16 residues long. Germline trimming cut 2 bases from V and 4 bases from J; bases unmatched to any gene: 6. Germline V gene data show CDR1 as SEHNR and CDR2 as FQNEAQ (reference sequence). For the CDR3, the DNA is TGTGCCAGCAGCTTATGGCTAGCGGGGACTTACAATGAGCAGTTCTTC. This translates into CASSLWLAGTYNEQFF. Variable domain in full (rest from reference TRBV7-9 and TRBJ2-1): DTGVSQNPRHKITKRGQNVTFRCDPISEHNRLYWYRQTLGQGPEFLTYFQNEAQLEKSRLLSDRFSAERPKGSFSTLEIQRTEQGDSAMYLCASSLWLAGTYNEQFFGPGTRLTVL.

This clone was seen more than once but under ten times. The chain uses TRBV5-6 and TRBJ2-4, with TRBD1 matching over 7 bases. The CDR3 consists of 17 residues. V lost 0 bases, J lost 0 bases, and 6 bases stayed unmatched. Germline lookup yields CDR1 SGHDT and CDR2 YYEEEE. This CDR3 is CASSLGDRRLAKNIQYF. DNA for the CDR3: TGTGCCAGCAGCTTGGGGGACAGAAGACTAGCCAAAAACATTCAGTACTTC.

CDR3 sequence: CASSLMGGSVGTDTQYF. The DNA for the CDR3 is TGTGCCAGTAGTCTCATGGGCGGGAGCGTTGGGACAGATACGCAGTATTTT. This chain joins TRBV19 and TRBJ2-3; the match to TRBD2 covers 7 bases. After removal of 5 bases from V and 3 bases from J, the junction contained 14 bases not matched to a gene. The CDR3 has 17 amino acids. Germline V gene data show CDR1 as LNHDA and CDR2 as SQIVND (reference sequence).